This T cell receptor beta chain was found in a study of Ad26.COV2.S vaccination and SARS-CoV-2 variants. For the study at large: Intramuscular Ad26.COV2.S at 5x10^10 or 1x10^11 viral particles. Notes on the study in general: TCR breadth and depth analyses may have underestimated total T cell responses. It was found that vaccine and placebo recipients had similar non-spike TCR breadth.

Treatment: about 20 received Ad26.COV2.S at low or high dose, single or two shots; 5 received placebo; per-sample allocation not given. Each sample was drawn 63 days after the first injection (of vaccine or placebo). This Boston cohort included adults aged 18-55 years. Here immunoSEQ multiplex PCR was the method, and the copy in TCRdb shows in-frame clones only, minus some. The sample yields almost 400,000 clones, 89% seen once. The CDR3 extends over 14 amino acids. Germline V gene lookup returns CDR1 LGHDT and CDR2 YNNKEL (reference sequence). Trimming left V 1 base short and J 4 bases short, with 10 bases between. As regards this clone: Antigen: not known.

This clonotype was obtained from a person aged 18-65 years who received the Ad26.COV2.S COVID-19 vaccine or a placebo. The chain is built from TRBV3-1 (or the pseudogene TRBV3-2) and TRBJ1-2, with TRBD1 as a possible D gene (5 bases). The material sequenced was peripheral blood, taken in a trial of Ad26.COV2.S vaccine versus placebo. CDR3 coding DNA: TGTGCCAGCAGCCAAGGTAGGGGCTTCTATGGCTACACCTTC. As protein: CASSQGRGFYGYTF.